What follows are 15 T cell receptor beta chains derived from one specimen sequenced in a study of metastatic and nonmetastatic thyroid tumors. No treatment had been given to any patient before thyroid surgery. TCRdb ran MiXCR on the PCR reads. The sample contains about 20,000 clones, roughly 18% of which appear only once. The source material was adjacent normal tissue. Every receptor here comes from a male donor with papillary thyroid cancer or a benign thyroid nodule (not recorded which). Some clones in this sample may be carry-over from other donors' samples.

This clone was picked up many times. V gene TRBV28 combines with J gene TRBJ1-5; no reliable D call. The CDR3 loop spans 14 amino acids. V was cut by 6 bases and J by 2 bases, with 11 bases left in between. The V gene's germline CDR1 is MDHEN and CDR2 SYDVKM. The CDR3 nucleotides are TGTGCCAGCAGCCCGGTTCCAGGCAATCAGCCCCAGCATTTT. It is translated as CASSPVPGNQPQHF.

V and J are TRBV2 and TRBJ1-2; a weak D match, TRBD1 (5 bases). V was shortened by 4 bases and J by 8 bases, with 20 bases between the two germline ends. The CDR3 contains 15 residues. In germline, CDR1 is SNHLY, CDR2 FYNNEI. This chain's CDR3 is CASSGGFQGIGGYTF. The CDR3 bases are TGTGCCAGCAGTGGAGGGTTTCAGGGAATAGGAGGCTACACCTTC.

The table lists this clone with many counts. The chain is built from TRBV15 and TRBJ2-3; 7 bases are shared with TRBD2. Germline lookup yields CDR1 LNHNV and CDR2 YYDKDF (reference sequence). This CDR3 is 16 amino acids long. Unmatched junction bases numbered 10, after V lost 5 bases and J lost 2 bases. In nucleotides, the CDR3 is TGTGCCACCAGCGGCCGCGGGAGAATGAACACAGATACGCAGTATTTT. This sequence encodes CATSGRGRMNTDTQYF. Based on the CDR3 plus reference TRBV15 and TRBJ2-3, the full variable domain is DAMVIQNPRYQVTQFGKPVTLSCSQTLNHNVMYWYQQKSSQAPKLLFHYYDKDFNNEADTPDNFQSRRPNTSFCFLDIRSPGLGDTAMYLCATSGRGRMNTDTQYFGPGTRLTVL.

By sample share, this clone is medium-sized. The gene calls are TRBV12-3 or TRBV12-4 and TRBJ2-3, with D tentatively TRBD2 (7 bases). The CDR3 is made up of 17 amino acids. Trimming took off 4 bases at V and 1 base at J, with 18 bases between the two ends. The CDR3 sequence is CASSSGVGGGGTDTQYF. The DNA for the CDR3 is TGTGCCAGCAGTTCAGGGGTCGGAGGGGGGGGCACAGATACGCAGTATTTT.

This clone is classed as medium-sized (0.01 to 0.1%). V and J are TRBV6-2 or TRBV6-3 and TRBJ2-7; 8 nucleotides line up with TRBD2. This CDR3 spans 13 amino acids. Germline trimming cut 6 bases from V and 7 bases from J; bases unmatched to any gene: 8. Germline V gene sequence: CDR1 MNHEY, CDR2 SVGEGT. This chain's CDR3 is CASSATSVGEQYV. The DNA for the CDR3 is TGTGCCAGCAGCGCGACTAGCGTGGGGGAGCAGTACGTC.

This clone was found many times. The chain uses TRBV12-3 or TRBV12-4 and TRBJ1-2; 9 bases line up with TRBD1. Trimming at V came to 6 bases and at J to 4 bases, leaving 12 bases not matched to a gene. The CDR3 spans 16 residues. CDR3 sequence reads: CASRNQISDRGYGYTF. The CDR3 region has the DNA TGTGCCAGCAGAAACCAGATATCGGACAGGGGCTATGGCTACACCTTC.

In this sample, this clone turned up a few times. This chain uses TRBV5-1 with TRBJ2-2; 8 bases match TRBD2. Per the germline V gene, CDR1 is SGHRS and CDR2 is YFSETQ. J lost 2 bases, V lost 7 bases, and 13 bases had no gene match. The CDR3 loop spans 17 amino acids. This CDR3 is CASGPPGLGDNTGELFF. CDR3 sequence (DNA): TGCGCCAGCGGCCCTCCGGGACTAGGGGATAACACCGGGGAGCTGTTTTTT.

J is TRBJ2-7 and V is TRBV7-2; 8 nucleotides line up with TRBD1. This CDR3 is built from 15 residues. The ends lost 5 bases at V and 10 bases at J; junction bases unmatched: 16. Per the germline V gene, CDR1 is SGHTA and CDR2 is FQGNSA. DNA for the CDR3: TGTGCCAGCAGCAGCGGACAGGGTAGCTCCTACGGTCAGTACTTC. Translated, it gives CASSSGQGSSYGQYF. The full variable domain, with the rest looked up from reference TRBV7-2 and TRBJ2-7, is GAGVSQSPSNKVTEKGKDVELRCDPISGHTALYWYRQSLGQGLEFLIYFQGNSAPDKSGLPSDRFSAERTGGSVSTLTIQRTQQEDSAVYLCASSSGQGSSYGQYFGPGTRLTVT.

This clone was counted ten times or more. V is TRBV9 and J is TRBJ2-7; a weak D match, TRBD1 (6 bases). V was shortened by 9 bases and J by 2 bases, with 21 bases between the two germline ends. The CDR3 is 15 residues long. Germline V CDR1 and CDR2: SGDLS, YYNGEE. DNA for the CDR3: TGTGCCACGGAGCCACGCCGGGACATCACCTACGAGCAGTACGTC. Translation gives CATEPRRDITYEQYV.

This clone was counted at least ten times. The genes are TRBV19 and TRBJ1-6; D gene unclear. The CDR3 has 14 residues. V was clipped by 1 base and J by 6 bases, with 7 bases between them. Germline lookup yields CDR1 LNHDA and CDR2 SQIVND (reference sequence). The CDR3 DNA reads TGTGCCAGTAGTATAGTCGGCACTAATTCACCCCTCCACTTT. Its translation is CASSIVGTNSPLHF.

In this sample, this clone turned up a few times. V usage is TRBV10-3 and J usage is TRBJ1-2; 7 nucleotides match TRBD1. Germline lookup yields CDR1 ENHRY and CDR2 SYGVKD. J was trimmed by 7 bases and V by 6 bases; bases with no gene match: 17. CDR3 size: 16 residues. The DNA of the CDR3 is TGTGCCATCAGACGGGACAGTGGGCGAATGGGCTGTGGCTACACCTTC. Translated, it gives CAIRRDSGRMGCGYTF.

This rearrangement joins TRBV24-1 to TRBJ2-3; D call uncertain. V shed 3 bases and J shed 2 bases, with 17 bases lying between them. Germline CDR1 KGHDR, CDR2 SFDVKD. The CDR3 is 17 amino acids. CDR3 sequence reads: CATSDRSGDEITDTQYF. Written as DNA, the CDR3 is TGTGCCACCAGTGATCGCTCTGGAGACGAAATCACAGATACGCAGTATTTT.

Ten or more counts support this clone. This chain joins TRBV11-2 and TRBJ1-1; D unresolved. This CDR3 is 17 amino acids long. V was cut by 0 bases and J by 6 bases, with 20 bases left in between. The germline CDR1 and CDR2 sequences are SGHAT and FQNNGV. DNA for the CDR3: TGTGCCAGCAGCTTAGATTTTGTAGGTTCTGCGGACGCTGAAGCTTTCTTT. Protein: CASSLDFVGSADAEAFF.

A remark on this clone: Mismatch with germline at one junction end may stem from a read error. V gene TRBV5-1 combines with J gene TRBJ2-3; TRBD1 might be the D (6 bases). The CDR3 totals 16 residues. CDR1 is SGHRS, CDR2 YFSETQ, per germline. CDR3 sequence: CANSLASAGVIDTQYF. The CDR3 region has the DNA TGCGCCAACAGCTTGGCGTCGGCAGGGGTCATAGATACGCAGTATTTT.

This clone was found many times. This chain joins TRBV9 and TRBJ2-1; D is perhaps TRBD2 (5 bases). Between the trimmed V and J ends, which lost 0 bases and 6 bases, there was a span of 13 bases. Per the germline V gene, CDR1 is SGDLS and CDR2 is YYNGEE. The CDR3 has 15 residues. CDR3 in DNA: TGTGCCAGCAGCGTAGTAGGAGGTGTTGGCAATGAGCAGTTCTTC. Its translation is CASSVVGGVGNEQFF.